The 22 T cell receptor beta chains below come from one sample, sequenced in a study of T cell responses to AZD1222 COVID-19 vaccine. The table came from immunoSEQ multiplex PCR; TCRdb's copy has only in-frame clones and leaves some out. This sample carries roughly 150,000 clones, about 90% of them seen once, and the ten largest clones take about 6%. The material was peripheral blood, obtained 28 days after the second AZD1222 dose. These receptors were obtained from an adult who received the AZD1222 COVID-19 vaccine.

V usage is TRBV6-5 and J usage is TRBJ2-7, with D possibly matching TRBD1 (5 bases). The CDR3 totals 14 residues. Trimming cost V 9 bases and J 3 bases, with 18 bases left between them. The germline CDR1 and CDR2 sequences are MNHEY and SVGAGI. CDR3 DNA sequence: TGTGCCAGTTGGGTAGGGGTGGGGATCTACGAGCAGTACTTC. Amino acid sequence: CASWVGVGIYEQYF.

This clone showed up just once. V is TRBV9 and J is TRBJ1-1; unclear D gene. Germline lookup yields CDR1 SGDLS and CDR2 YYNGEE. The V and J ends lost 4 bases and 1 base respectively, with 8 bases between them. This CDR3 has 13 amino acids. CDR3 in amino acids: CASSPRPNTEAFF. The CDR3 coding sequence is TGTGCCAGCAGCCCTAGACCGAACACTGAAGCTTTCTTT.

The CDR3 DNA reads as TGTGCCAGCAGCTTGGCCGTCGGCGGGGGAGCAGGGGAGACCCAGTACTTC. This encodes CASSLAVGGGAGETQYF. The V and J genes are TRBV5-6 and TRBJ2-5; 7 bases are shared with TRBD2. Germline V gene lookup returns CDR1 SGHDT and CDR2 YYEEEE. The ends lost 0 bases at V and 5 bases at J; junction bases unmatched: 13. CDR3 length: 17 residues.

The V and J genes are TRBV18 and TRBJ1-1; the D gene is possibly TRBD1 (6 bases). The CDR3 contains 13 residues. Trimming shortened V by 2 bases and J by 5 bases, and 9 bases separated the two germline ends. Germline assignment: CDR1 KGHSH and CDR2 LQKENI. The CDR3 loop is CASSPRGRTEAFF. The CDR3 DNA follows: TGTGCCAGCTCACCAAGGGGGAGAACTGAAGCTTTCTTT.

The chain combines TRBV10-3 with TRBJ1-5, with unresolved D. With 6 bases removed from V and 3 bases from J, the gap between germline ends came to 12 bases. CDR1 is ENHRY, CDR2 SYGVKD, per germline. The CDR3 extends over 14 amino acids. CDR3 sequence (DNA): TGTGCCATCAGAAGGACGGGTGACAATCAGCCCCAGCATTTT. This gives the protein CAIRRTGDNQPQHF.

This chain joins TRBV11-3 and TRBJ2-7, with 8 positions matching TRBD1. The V and J ends lost 0 bases and 6 bases, in that order; junction bases with no gene match: 1. CDR1 is SGHNT, CDR2 YENEEA, per germline. The CDR3 extends over 13 amino acids. The DNA of the CDR3 is TGTGCCAGCAGCTTAGACAGGGGGCGCGAGCAGTACTTC. Translation: CASSLDRGREQYF. The complete variable domain, with remaining parts taken from reference TRBV11-3 and TRBJ2-7, reads EAGVVQSPRYKIIEKKQPVAFWCNPISGHNTLYWYLQNLGQGPELLIRYENEEAVDDSQLPKDRFSAERLKGVDSTLKIQPAELGDSAVYLCASSLDRGREQYFGPGTRLTVT.

CDR3 nucleotides: TGTGCCAGCAGCTTAGGTGGGAGGGGGGCCTCCTACAATGAGCAGTTCTTC. It codes for CASSLGGRGASYNEQFF. The chain recombines TRBV7-8 with TRBJ2-1; maybe TRBD2 (7 bases). The CDR3 is 17 residues long. Germline values: CDR1 SGHVS, CDR2 FQNEAQ. V lost 1 base, J lost 0 bases, and 13 bases lay in between.

The V call is TRBV27, the J call TRBJ1-1; TRBD1 matches 9 bases. The CDR3 covers 16 residues. CDR1 MNHEY and CDR2 SMNVEV come from the germline V gene (reference sequence). Trimming cost V 5 bases and J 0 bases; bases outside gene matches: 7. The CDR3 DNA sequence: TGTGCCAGCAGTCCCAACAGGGGGCGGATGAACACTGAAGCTTTCTTT. Translating it yields CASSPNRGRMNTEAFF.

This clone was counted a single time. This sequence joins TRBV6-1 and TRBJ2-7; D uncertain. The CDR3 consists of 14 residues. Per germline, CDR1 MNHNS and CDR2 SASEGT. V was clipped by 3 bases and J by 5 bases, with 14 bases between them. CDR3 sequence reads: CASSDQGPRNEQYF. The CDR3 DNA reads as TGTGCCAGCAGTGACCAAGGACCCAGGAACGAGCAGTACTTC.

V usage is TRBV7-2 and J usage is TRBJ2-3, with TRBD2 matching over 8 bases. J gave up 1 base and V 2 bases, and 2 bases lay outside the gene matches. Looked up from germline, CDR1 is SGHTA and CDR2 is FQGNSA. The CDR3 spans 15 residues. The CDR3 coding sequence is TGTGCCAGCAGCTTACAGCGGGGGCGCACAGATACGCAGTATTTT. Amino acids: CASSLQRGRTDTQYF.

The chain is built from TRBV7-2 and TRBJ2-2; TRBD1 aligns across 7 bases. Germline-derived CDR1 and CDR2 are SGHTA and FQGNSA. This CDR3 spans 15 amino acids. The trim removed 3 bases at V and 6 bases at J, leaving 7 bases unmatched. The CDR3 sequence is CASSFWTGGAGELFF. The CDR3 bases are TGTGCCAGCAGCTTTTGGACAGGTGGCGCCGGGGAGCTGTTTTTT.

The chain recombines TRBV10-3 with TRBJ2-7; D is unresolved. The CDR3 covers 13 residues. The germline V gene encodes CDR1 ENHRY and CDR2 SYGVKD. V lost 0 bases to trimming and J lost 3 bases, with 6 bases between them. The CDR3 spells CAISESLSYEQYF. As DNA, the CDR3 is TGTGCCATCAGTGAGTCTCTTAGCTACGAGCAGTACTTC.

The rearrangement uses TRBV11-2 and TRBJ1-4; 10 nucleotides match TRBD1. CDR1 SGHAT and CDR2 FQNNGV come from the germline V gene. The CDR3 extends over 16 amino acids. The junction had 12 bases not matched to a gene; V was cut back by 6 bases and J by 8 bases. This CDR3 reads CASSSTRTGGYEKLFF. CDR3 DNA sequence: TGTGCCAGCAGTTCTACTCGGACAGGGGGGTACGAAAAACTGTTTTTT.

The chain couples TRBV5-5 to TRBJ2-7; TRBD1 matches at 12 bases. The CDR3 has 15 amino acids. Germline V gene lookup returns CDR1 SGHKS and CDR2 YYEKEE (reference sequence). The V gene end was trimmed by 5 bases and the J gene end by 3 bases; junction bases not matched to a gene: 6. The CDR3 bases are TGTGCCAGCAGTCGTCGGGACAGGGGGCTCTACGAGCAGTACTTC. This codes for CASSRRDRGLYEQYF.

The genes are TRBV7-9 and TRBJ1-5; D is perhaps TRBD1 (6 bases). The CDR3 contains 16 residues. V was pared by 2 bases and J by 0 bases, with 11 bases between. Germline V CDR1 and CDR2: SEHNR, FQNEAQ (reference sequence). CDR3 loop: CASSLFKGVSNQPQHF. CDR3 nucleotides: TGTGCCAGCAGCTTATTTAAGGGGGTTAGCAATCAGCCCCAGCATTTT.

V gene TRBV7-9 combines with J gene TRBJ2-7, with D maybe TRBD1 (6 bases). Germline V gives CDR1 SEHNR, CDR2 FQNEAQ (reference sequence). Trimming cost V 3 bases and J 3 bases, with 9 bases left between them. This CDR3 comprises 13 residues. CDR3 in amino acids: CASSFGQNYEQYF. The CDR3 region has the DNA TGTGCCAGCAGCTTCGGACAGAACTACGAGCAGTACTTC.

The V and J genes are TRBV28 and TRBJ1-4; D gene ambiguous. Per germline, CDR1 MDHEN and CDR2 SYDVKM. The CDR3 runs 13 residues. Trimming left V 9 bases short and J 0 bases short, with 8 bases between. The DNA of the CDR3 is TGTGCCAGTCGGAGCGCAACTAATGAAAAACTGTTTTTT. It codes for CASRSATNEKLFF.

This sequence joins TRBV19 and TRBJ2-1; 15 nucleotides match TRBD2. Germline V gene data show CDR1 as LNHDA and CDR2 as SQIVND (reference sequence). This CDR3 is built from 19 residues. The J segment lost 4 bases and the V segment lost 1 base, leaving 8 bases of the junction unmatched. CDR3 nucleotide sequence: TGTGCCAGTAGTATAGTCGGGACTAGCGGGAGGCCCATATACAATGAGCAGTTCTTC. Translation gives CASSIVGTSGRPIYNEQFF.

The chain joins TRBV18 to TRBJ2-2; weak D call: TRBD2 (5 bases). This CDR3 contains 15 residues. CDR1 is KGHSH and CDR2 is LQKENI in the germline V gene. With 3 bases removed from V and 7 bases from J, the gap between germline ends came to 15 bases. CDR3 coding DNA: TGTGCCAGCTCACCCCAGGCCCGAGAGGGCGGGGAGCTGTTTTTT. Its translation is CASSPQAREGGELFF.

The chain carries TRBV28 and TRBJ1-2; 8 bases map to TRBD1. This CDR3 is built from 15 residues. Germline-derived CDR1 and CDR2 are MDHEN and SYDVKM. Germline trimming cut 6 bases from V and 2 bases from J; bases unmatched to any gene: 8. CDR3 nucleotides: TGTGCCAGCAGGATATCACAGGGGGAGAACTATGGCTACACCTTC. Translating it yields CASRISQGENYGYTF.

V and J are TRBV30 and TRBJ2-1; D gene unclear. The CDR3 loop spans 12 amino acids. CDR1 GTSNPN and CDR2 SVGIG come from the germline V gene (reference sequence). V was pared by 5 bases and J by 6 bases, with 11 bases between. CDR3 in DNA: TGTGCCTGGGGTCCGCGTTTCAATGAGCAGTTCTTC. It translates to CAWGPRFNEQFF.

The V call is TRBV27, the J call TRBJ2-7, with D possibly matching TRBD1 (6 bases). The CDR3 runs 15 residues. Germline CDR1 MNHEY, CDR2 SMNVEV (reference sequence). With 4 bases removed from V and 1 base from J, the gap between germline ends came to 14 bases. CDR3 loop: CASSSPDSGSYEQYF. In DNA, the CDR3 is TGTGCCAGCAGTTCCCCGGACAGTGGATCCTACGAGCAGTACTTC.